The entry below describes one T cell receptor (beta chain). The immunoSEQ assay was v3. Assay: immunoSEQ multiplex PCR; the TCRdb copy retains only in-frame clones and omits some. The sample records about 49,000 clones, 70% to 80% being singletons. This sample is drawn from a study of TIL therapy for anti-PD-1-resistant metastatic lung cancer. Study as a whole: Tumors were harvested before any PD-1/PD-L1 blockade. Patients had a median age of approximately 50 years (range about 35-80). Most patients had lung adenocarcinoma; a handful of tumors were EGFR-mutant, two ALK-rearranged; half smoked currently or formerly. Tumors carried a median roughly 1.6 non-synonymous mutations per megabase.

As to time point: pre-treatment sample, taken before nivolumab and TIL therapy. This CDR3 is built from 15 residues. The ends lost 5 bases at V and 7 bases at J; junction bases unmatched: 8. The germline V gene encodes CDR1 MGHRA and CDR2 YSYEKL. The rearrangement links TRBV4-1 to TRBJ2-1, with TRBD1 matching 10 bases. This sequence was found in a man between 70 and 80 years old with non-small cell lung cancer. Sequenced here: blood, sampled at baseline. CDR3 sequence: CASSRGTGEWNEQFF. The CDR3 DNA is TGCGCCAGCAGCAGAGGGACAGGGGAGTGGAATGAGCAGTTCTTC.